The TCR beta chain under discussion was sequenced for a study of blood T cells in healthy people across ages. Background on the study: Template switching picked up about one barcoded beta molecule for each two T cells. Study-wide results and limits: While age rose, TCR beta diversity per million T cells dropped in a roughly linear way.

A note on this clonotype: Its antigen remains unknown.

This CDR3 contains 14 residues. V was clipped by 3 bases and J by 4 bases, with 13 bases between them. Per germline, CDR1 SGHKS and CDR2 YYEKEE (reference sequence). A second about 6 to 12 cycle PCR used barcoded and J-beta primers. Every cDNA molecule carried a tag from a template-switch adaptor bearing 12 random nucleotides. TCRdb itself ran the 5' RACE reads through MiXCR, one entry per CDR3 protein. This table has about 1,600,000 distinct CDR3 sequences, 35% to 45% appearing once. The chain has TRBV5-5 and TRBJ1-1, with unresolved D. This sequence originates from a woman under 30 in good health. What was sequenced was blood. The CDR3 region has the DNA TGTGCCAGCAGCTCCTTAGATGGGCGCACTGAAGCTTTCTTT. This sequence encodes CASSSLDGRTEAFF. Using reference TRBV5-5 and TRBJ1-1 for the parts outside the CDR3, the full variable domain is DAGVTQSPTHLIKTRGQQVTLRCSPISGHKSVSWYQQVLGQGPQFIFQYYEKEERGRGNFPDRFSARQFPNYSSELNVNALLLGDSALYLCASSSLDGRTEAFFGQGTRLTVV.